The 18 T cell receptor beta chains reported below all come from one sample, sequenced in a study of blood T cells in healthy people across ages. Sample-barcoded 5' priming and a J-beta primer mix drove a second PCR of about 7 to 11 cycles. MiXCR was run by TCRdb on the 5' RACE reads, yielding one entry per CDR3 protein. This table has about 700,000 distinct CDR3 sequences, 32% appearing once. Sequencing was done on a sample of blood. Every receptor here comes from a woman older than 75 in good health.

This clonotype was detected many times. This rearrangement joins TRBV12-3 or TRBV12-4 to TRBJ1-2, with D perhaps TRBD1 (6 bases). There are 15 residues in the CDR3. Trimming shortened V by 6 bases and J by 5 bases, and 19 bases separated the two germline ends. CDR3 residues: CASSLIQGSRYGYTF. CDR3 bases: TGTGCCAGCAGCCTAATACAGGGTTCTCGGTATGGCTACACCTTC.

The sample holds many counts of this clonotype. The chain links TRBV5-6 to TRBJ1-2; unclear D gene. The germline CDR1 and CDR2 sequences are SGHDT and YYEEEE. The ends were cut back, 4 bases at V and 2 bases at J, with 15 bases in the middle. This CDR3 is built from 15 residues. This chain's CDR3 is CASSPLRRPNYGYTF. The CDR3, as DNA: TGTGCCAGCAGCCCCCTGCGCAGGCCGAACTATGGCTACACCTTC.

The genes are TRBV6-1 and TRBJ2-5; D unresolved. V was shortened by 3 bases and J by 3 bases, with 5 bases between the two germline ends. The germline gives CDR1 MNHNS, CDR2 SASEGT. The CDR3 consists of 12 residues. As DNA, the CDR3 is TGTGCCAGCAGTGACACCGAAGAGACCCAGTACTTC. This gives the protein CASSDTEETQYF.

This clonotype was seen a handful of times. The chain recombines TRBV9 with TRBJ1-2; D perhaps matches TRBD1 (5 bases). This CDR3 contains 16 residues. Trimming took off 0 bases at V and 6 bases at J, with 18 bases between the two ends. The germline V gene has CDR1 SGDLS and CDR2 YYNGEE. DNA of the CDR3: TGTGCCAGCAGCGTAGATGGCGGGGGAAGAGAGAATGGCTACACCTTC. As protein: CASSVDGGGRENGYTF.

This clonotype was seen many times. V and J are TRBV20-1 and TRBJ1-5, with 11 bases matching TRBD1. The CDR3 runs to 15 residues. With V trimmed by 6 bases and J by 0 bases, 4 bases remained unmatched. In germline, CDR1 is DFQATT, CDR2 SNEGSKA (reference sequence). The CDR3 loop reads CSAQGQGGSNQPQHF. For the CDR3, the DNA is TGCAGTGCACAGGGACAGGGGGGTAGCAATCAGCCCCAGCATTTT.

Only a few counts were recorded for this clonotype. A much larger clonotype is one base distant, so this may be a read error. The chain uses TRBV5-1 and TRBJ2-5; tentatively, D is TRBD1 (7 bases). V gave up 0 bases and J gave up 4 bases, with 16 bases separating them. Per the germline V gene, CDR1 is SGHRS and CDR2 is YFSETQ. The CDR3 sequence is 16 residues long. The CDR3 region has the DNA TGCGCCAGCAGCTTGGACGGAGGGGGCTGGAGAGAGACCCAGTACTTC. This sequence encodes CASSLDGGGWRETQYF.

This clonotype was recorded many times. The chain uses TRBV13 and TRBJ1-2, with 9 bases matching TRBD1. Trimming removed 6 bases from V and 7 bases from J; junction bases left unmatched: 9. CDR1 and CDR2 from the germline V gene are PRHDT and FYEKMQ (reference sequence). The CDR3 runs 14 residues. The CDR3 spells CASRSAGTGTGYTF. Here the CDR3 DNA reads TGTGCCAGCAGATCTGCCGGGACAGGGACTGGCTACACCTTC.

The chain carries TRBV20-1 and TRBJ1-5; a weak D match, TRBD1 (6 bases). The CDR3 spans 14 residues. Germline CDR1 and CDR2: DFQATT and SNEGSKA (reference sequence). V was trimmed by 3 bases and J by 3 bases, leaving 12 bases between them. CDR3 sequence reads: CSARMTGFNQPQHF. In DNA form, the CDR3 reads TGCAGTGCTAGGATGACAGGTTTCAATCAGCCCCAGCATTTT.

The CDR3 DNA sequence: TGCAGCGTTACTGATTTGAACACTGAAGCTTTCTTT. This gives the protein CSVTDLNTEAFF. The chain joins TRBV29-1 to TRBJ1-1, with D unresolved. With 5 bases removed from V and 0 bases from J, the gap between germline ends came to 7 bases. From germline, CDR1 is SQVTM and CDR2 ANQGSEA. The CDR3 length is 12 residues.

The chain is built from TRBV20-1 and TRBJ1-6; weak D call: TRBD1 (5 bases). The CDR3 loop spans 16 amino acids. The germline gives CDR1 DFQATT, CDR2 SNEGSKA (reference sequence). Trimming took off 1 base at V and 7 bases at J, with 17 bases between the two ends. The CDR3 region is CSARAGTYGRNSPLHF. CDR3 nucleotide sequence: TGCAGTGCTAGAGCCGGGACCTACGGGCGGAATTCACCCCTCCACTTT.

This clonotype was picked up many times. V is TRBV7-2 and J is TRBJ2-4; no clear D gene. The germline V gene has CDR1 SGHTA and CDR2 FQGNSA. CDR3 size: 17 residues. The V end was cut by 5 bases, the J end by 0 bases, with 17 bases between. The CDR3 reads CASSPEAAVLAKNIQYF. CDR3 sequence (DNA): TGTGCCAGCAGCCCCGAGGCGGCAGTTCTAGCCAAAAACATTCAGTACTTC.

A few counts support this clonotype. The chain is built from TRBV30 and TRBJ1-5; no firm D call. Trimming pared 0 bases from V and 7 bases from J, leaving 10 bases between. The germline V gene has CDR1 GTSNPN and CDR2 SVGIG (reference sequence). The CDR3 has 13 residues. The CDR3 coding sequence is TGTGCCTGGAGTGTCGGGGAAGTGCAGCCCCAGCATTTT. This sequence encodes CAWSVGEVQPQHF.

Details on this clonotype: The junction differs from germline at one of its ends, possibly a read error. The gene calls are TRBV12-3 or TRBV12-4 and TRBJ2-3, with D tentatively TRBD1 or TRBD2 (6 bases each). CDR3 length: 15 residues. CDR3 protein: CASSLVGGSADAQYF. CDR3 DNA: TGTGCCAGCAGTTTAGTCGGGGGCAGCGCAGATGCGCAGTATTTT.

Concerning this clonotype itself: This is likely a read error, given that the CDR3 carries no conserved phenylalanine or tryptophan at its end. The genes are TRBV20-1 and TRBJ2-7, with 10 positions matching TRBD1. The J call may not be correct, given that the DNA end is closer to TRBJ2-5. Germline lookup yields CDR1 DFQATT and CDR2 SNEGSKA (reference sequence). This CDR3 spans 13 amino acids. The DNA for the CDR3 is TGCAGTGCTGAGACAGGGGGCGGGGAGACCCAGTACTGC. Translation: CSAETGGGETQYC.

To note about this clonotype: It may be a read error: a sequence one base away is much more abundant. V and J are TRBV10-3 and TRBJ1-2; no definite D call. The CDR3 has 13 residues. The germline gives CDR1 ENHRY, CDR2 SYGVKD. CDR3 residues: CAIRESIQYGYTF. DNA of the CDR3: TGTGCCATCAGGGAGTCTATACAGTATGGCTACACCTTC.

Comments on this clonotype: Germline is not matched at one junction end, which may reflect a read error. The chain links TRBV12-3 or TRBV12-4 to TRBJ2-3, with 9 bases matching TRBD2. The CDR3 spans 18 residues. The CDR3 protein is CAGSPGLAGPRGADTQYF. The CDR3 bases are TGTGCCGGCAGTCCCGGCCTAGCGGGGCCCAGGGGCGCAGATACGCAGTATTTT.

This clonotype appeared many times. The chain is built from TRBV18 and TRBJ2-1; tentative D call: TRBD2 (6 bases). Trimming stripped 5 bases from V and 7 bases from J, with 15 bases between. CDR1 is KGHSH and CDR2 is LQKENI in the germline V gene. This CDR3 is built from 14 residues. CDR3 protein: CASSRDSSRNEQFF. The CDR3 nucleotides are TGTGCCAGCTCAAGGGACTCTAGCAGGAATGAGCAGTTCTTC.

The sample holds many counts of this clonotype. The genes are TRBV28 and TRBJ2-7; D is unresolved. Germline assignment: CDR1 MDHEN and CDR2 SYDVKM. Trimming pared 9 bases from V and 12 bases from J, leaving 30 bases between. This CDR3 spans 15 amino acids. The CDR3: CASSYDHSTSSRWYF. DNA for the CDR3: TGTGCCAGTTCATACGACCACTCTACGAGCAGCCGCTGGTACTTC.